Below, 10 T cell receptor beta chains from the same sample are listed, as sequenced in a study of beta chain features in type 1 diabetes. Reverse transcription of all isolated RNA meant that expressed TCRB transcripts were sequenced. This table comes from immunoSEQ multiplex PCR, and its TCRdb copy is limited to in-frame clones, with some not included. Counted here are 200,000 to 250,000 clones, around 68% occurring once; the ten biggest clones make up 0.053%. Sequenced sample: naive CD4+ T cells from blood. The receptors stem from a man in his thirties or forties in good health.

This chain connects TRBV15 to TRBJ2-5; no definite D call. This CDR3 comprises 13 residues. V dropped 0 bases and J dropped 2 bases, with 4 bases sitting between them. Germline V gives CDR1 LNHNV, CDR2 YYDKDF (reference sequence). The CDR3 DNA is TGTGCCACCAGCAGAGATCGACAAGAGACCCAGTACTTC. Its protein product is CATSRDRQETQYF.

This clone appeared a single time. The chain joins TRBV18 to TRBJ2-5, with D hard to call. The V gene lost 4 bases and the J gene lost 5 bases, with 11 bases spanning the gap. CDR1 and CDR2 from the germline V gene are KGHSH and LQKENI. This CDR3 is built from 13 residues. CDR3: CASSRINRETQYF. CDR3 DNA sequence: TGTGCCAGCTCACGTATAAACCGGGAGACCCAGTACTTC. Full variable domain (rest looked up from reference TRBV18 and TRBJ2-5): NAGVMQNPRHLVRRRGQEARLRCSPMKGHSHVYWYRQLPEEGLKFMVYLQKENIIDESGMPKERFSAEFPKEGPSILRIQQVVRGDSAAYFCASSRINRETQYFGPGTRLLVL.

The chain combines TRBV14 with TRBJ2-3, with D unresolved. Deletions cut 4 bases from V and 0 bases from J, with 5 bases between. CDR1 and CDR2 from the germline V gene are SGHDN and FVKESK. The CDR3 sequence is 13 residues long. The CDR3 loop is CASSRLSTDTQYF. Here the CDR3 DNA reads TGTGCCAGCAGCCGACTGAGCACAGATACGCAGTATTTT.

The chain joins TRBV29-1 to TRBJ2-6; D not resolved. In germline, CDR1 is SQVTM, CDR2 ANQGSEA. The length of the CDR3 is 15 residues. Trimming took 4 bases from V and 2 from J, leaving 12 bases between them. CDR3 amino acids: CSVGGVRAGANVLTF. CDR3 coding DNA: TGCAGCGTTGGGGGTGTCAGAGCTGGGGCCAACGTCCTGACTTTC.

The V gene is TRBV6-1, the J gene TRBJ2-1; no reliable D call. V dropped 0 bases and J dropped 4 bases, with 13 bases sitting between them. The CDR3 sequence is 16 residues long. Germline V gene data show CDR1 as MNHNS and CDR2 as SASEGT. In nucleotides, the CDR3 is TGTGCCAGCAGTGAAGCTATCACACACCCATACAATGAGCAGTTCTTC. Protein: CASSEAITHPYNEQFF.

This chain connects TRBV11-2 to TRBJ2-4; 8 bases are shared with TRBD2. J lost 0 bases, V lost 3 bases, and 4 bases had no gene match. This CDR3 has 16 amino acids. Germline assignment: CDR1 SGHAT and CDR2 FQNNGV. The CDR3 nucleotides read TGTGCCAGCAGCTTCTCCCTAGCGGGAGCCAAAAACATTCAGTACTTC. Its protein product is CASSFSLAGAKNIQYF.

This chain joins TRBV5-6 and TRBJ1-5; TRBD1 might be the D (6 bases). The V end lost 5 bases, the J end lost 6 bases, and 15 bases lay between the germline ends. The CDR3 covers 14 residues. The V gene's germline CDR1 is SGHDT and CDR2 YYEEEE. Here the CDR3 reads CASSYTGSAQPQHF. The CDR3 DNA reads as TGTGCCAGCAGTTATACAGGGTCCGCTCAGCCCCAGCATTTT.

The J gene is TRBJ1-5, the V gene TRBV6-5; 7 bases agree with TRBD1. The germline V gene has CDR1 MNHEY and CDR2 SVGAGI. V lost 6 bases and J lost 0; bases outside the gene matches: 5. There are 15 residues in the CDR3. CDR3 sequence: CASRGTVYSNQPQHF. The CDR3 bases are TGTGCCAGCAGGGGGACAGTTTATAGCAATCAGCCCCAGCATTTT.

This chain uses TRBV4-2 with TRBJ2-5; 8 bases are a match to TRBD2. After removal of 1 base from V and 4 bases from J, the junction contained 14 bases not matched to a gene. This CDR3 is built from 18 residues. Per the germline V gene, CDR1 is LGHNA and CDR2 is YNFKEQ. The CDR3 DNA is TGTGCCAGCAGCCAAGGGCGGGGGGCCAGGTACAGGCTAGAGACCCAGTACTTC. Amino acids: CASSQGRGARYRLETQYF.

This clone was detected once. The chain carries TRBV6-5 and TRBJ2-5; perhaps TRBD1 as D (6 bases). The V end was cut by 5 bases, the J end by 3 bases, with 7 bases between. From germline, CDR1 is MNHEY and CDR2 SVGAGI. The CDR3 consists of 12 residues. The CDR3 spells CASSRTEETQYF. The DNA of the CDR3 is TGTGCCAGCAGTCGGACAGAAGAGACCCAGTACTTC.